The 29 T cell receptor beta chains listed next were all sequenced from one sample in a study of Ad26.COV2.S vaccination and SARS-CoV-2 variants. The assay was immunoSEQ multiplex PCR, and TCRdb's table has in-frame clones only and misses some. In the table there are a few hundred thousand clones, roughly 87% of which are singletons. The sample's treatment: around 19 received Ad26.COV2.S at low or high dose, single or two shots; about five received placebo; per-sample allocation not given. Sampling occurred on day 63 after the first vaccine or placebo injection. Sequencing used peripheral blood, obtained in a trial of Ad26.COV2.S vaccine versus placebo. The receptors were sampled from a person aged 18-60 years who received the Ad26.COV2.S COVID-19 vaccine or a placebo.

The chain has TRBV7-2 and TRBJ2-2; D is perhaps TRBD2 (7 bases). Germline V gives CDR1 SGHTA, CDR2 FQGNSA. V was trimmed by 5 bases and J by 6 bases, leaving 19 bases between them. This CDR3 has 16 residues. The CDR3 protein is CASSGGARDRAGELFF. In DNA, the CDR3 is TGTGCCAGCAGCGGGGGGGCTCGCGATCGGGCCGGGGAGCTGTTTTTT.

This clone was recorded a few times. J is TRBJ1-6 and V is TRBV27; D call uncertain. CDR1 is MNHEY and CDR2 is SMNVEV in the germline V gene (reference sequence). The CDR3 covers 14 residues. The germline V and J ends were trimmed by 2 bases and 9 bases, with 11 bases remaining between them. CDR3 sequence: CASSLGFGVSPLHF. In DNA form, the CDR3 reads TGTGCCAGCAGTTTAGGCTTTGGGGTTTCACCCCTCCACTTT.

The chain uses TRBV7-2 and TRBJ1-1, with TRBD1 matching 11 bases. The CDR3 sequence is 18 residues long. Germline lookup yields CDR1 SGHTA and CDR2 FQGNSA. The trim removed 6 bases at V and 1 base at J, leaving 13 bases unmatched. This CDR3 is CASRLRTGGDLRNTEAFF. The CDR3 DNA sequence: TGTGCCAGCAGGCTTAGGACAGGGGGCGACTTGAGGAACACTGAAGCTTTCTTT.

Here the CDR3 DNA reads TGTGCCAGCAGTGATCCGACAGGGAACTATGGCTACACCTTC. Amino acids: CASSDPTGNYGYTF. The chain has TRBV25-1 and TRBJ1-2; 7 bases match TRBD1. Germline trimming cut 3 bases from V and 2 bases from J; bases unmatched to any gene: 3. Germline V gives CDR1 MGHDK, CDR2 SYGVNS. This CDR3 has 14 amino acids.

On this clone itself: The junction differs from germline at one of its ends, possibly a read error. The chain carries TRBV6-2 or TRBV6-3 and TRBJ2-5, with 10 bases lining up with TRBD1. The CDR3 sequence is 16 residues long. Germline assignment: CDR1 MNHEY and CDR2 SVGEGT. The CDR3 bases are TGTGCCAGCAGTTACTCGAGGACAGGGGGTCAAGGGACCCAGTACTTC. Its translation: CASSYSRTGGQGTQYF.

The genes are TRBV7-9 and TRBJ2-7, with D perhaps given as TRBD1 or TRBD2 (5 bases each). Germline CDR1 is SEHNR and CDR2 is FQNEAQ (reference sequence). This CDR3 has 15 residues. With 1 base removed from V and 2 bases from J, the gap between germline ends came to 12 bases. CDR3 bases: TGTGCCAGCAGCTTAGAGTGGGACCCTGCCTACGAGCAGTACTTC. It specifies CASSLEWDPAYEQYF.

J is TRBJ2-7 and V is TRBV7-3, with D maybe TRBD2 (6 bases). The V gene lost 0 bases and the J gene lost 9 bases, with 12 bases spanning the gap. CDR3 length equals 13 residues. From germline, CDR1 is SGHTA and CDR2 FQGTGA. The CDR3 bases are TGTGCCAGCAGCTTAACGGAGGGATTAGCGCAGTACTTC. Protein product: CASSLTEGLAQYF.

The chain has TRBV6-1 and TRBJ2-1; the match to TRBD2 covers 7 bases. The V segment lost 6 bases and the J segment 1 base; nucleotides outside the gene matches: 9. This CDR3 has 16 amino acids. Looked up from germline, CDR1 is MNHNS and CDR2 is SASEGT. CDR3 bases: TGTGCCAGCAGGGAACCCCGGGGAGGGTCCTACAATGAGCAGTTCTTC. Translation gives CASREPRGGSYNEQFF.

This clone was seen just once. The CDR3 reads CASSYLETGVGEQYF. CDR3 nucleotides: TGTGCCAGCAGTTACCTGGAGACAGGGGTTGGCGAGCAGTACTTC. The V and J genes are TRBV6-6 and TRBJ2-7; 8 positions match TRBD1. From germline, CDR1 is MNHNY and CDR2 SVGAGI (reference sequence). The length of the CDR3 is 15 residues. After removal of 2 bases from V and 6 bases from J, the junction contained 9 bases not matched to a gene.

The chain employs TRBV28 and TRBJ1-2; a possible D gene is TRBD1 (5 bases). The germline CDR1 and CDR2 sequences are MDHEN and SYDVKM. The germline V and J ends were trimmed by 3 bases and 8 bases, with 13 bases remaining between them. The CDR3 runs 13 residues. The CDR3, as DNA: TGTGCCAGCAGTTTTGGGGACCTGAGGGGCTACACCTTC. Amino acid sequence: CASSFGDLRGYTF.

The CDR3 sequence: CASSLARREKSQETQYF. DNA of the CDR3: TGTGCCAGCAGCTTAGCCCGCAGAGAGAAGTCCCAAGAGACCCAGTACTTC. This chain links TRBV7-9 with TRBJ2-5; D uncertain. There are 17 residues in the CDR3. V lost 0 bases to trimming and J lost 1 base, with 15 bases between them. Germline CDR1 and CDR2: SEHNR and FQNEAQ (reference sequence).

J is TRBJ1-3 and V is TRBV7-9; tentative D call: TRBD1 (6 bases). Trimming removed 6 bases from V and 0 bases from J, with 9 bases in between. The CDR3 sequence is 14 residues long. Germline V gives CDR1 SEHNR, CDR2 FQNEAQ (reference sequence). CDR3 protein: CASSTTGSGNTIYF. DNA for the CDR3: TGTGCCAGCAGTACGACAGGCTCTGGAAACACCATATATTTT.

The chain combines TRBV27 with TRBJ1-4; 7 nucleotides line up with TRBD1. The CDR3 contains 15 residues. With 5 bases clipped from V and 3 bases from J, the junction kept 6 bases outside the gene matches. In germline, CDR1 is MNHEY, CDR2 SMNVEV (reference sequence). The CDR3 region has the DNA TGTGCCAGCAGTGGTAGGGGGCTGCCTAATGAAAAACTGTTTTTT. Amino acid sequence: CASSGRGLPNEKLFF.

The rearrangement links TRBV4-3 to TRBJ2-1; D is unclear. The V gene lost 0 bases and the J gene lost 0 bases, with 9 bases spanning the gap. The CDR3 has 16 residues. Germline values: CDR1 LGHNA, CDR2 YSLEER. The CDR3 here is CASSQEGSVSYNEQFF. CDR3 bases: TGCGCCAGCAGCCAAGAGGGAAGCGTCTCCTACAATGAGCAGTTCTTC.

The chain has TRBV7-9 and TRBJ1-1; a weak D match, TRBD1 (5 bases). Germline lookup yields CDR1 SEHNR and CDR2 FQNEAQ (reference sequence). The V and J ends lost 5 bases and 10 bases respectively, with 14 bases between them. The length of the CDR3 is 12 residues. For the CDR3, the DNA is TGTGCCAGCAGCGTGGGACGCCCTGGAGCTTTCTTT. It specifies CASSVGRPGAFF. Full variable domain (outside the CDR3, taken from reference TRBV7-9 and TRBJ1-1): DTGVSQNPRHKITKRGQNVTFRCDPISEHNRLYWYRQTLGQGPEFLTYFQNEAQLEKSRLLSDRFSAERPKGSFSTLEIQRTEQGDSAMYLCASSVGRPGAFFGQGTRLTVV.

For this clone: At the DNA level, this CDR3 is encoded by other sequences in the same sample as well. J is TRBJ1-1 and V is TRBV28; no clear D. Germline V lookup: CDR1 MDHEN, CDR2 SYDVKM. This CDR3 spans 12 amino acids. With 2 bases removed from V and 1 base from J, the gap between germline ends came to 2 bases. CDR3 sequence (DNA): TGTGCCAGCAGTTTAGGGAACACTGAAGCTTTCTTT. It codes for CASSLGNTEAFF.

V usage is TRBV5-6 and J usage is TRBJ1-1; maybe TRBD1 (6 bases). Germline V lookup: CDR1 SGHDT, CDR2 YYEEEE. Between the trimmed V and J ends, which lost 4 bases and 5 bases, there was a span of 9 bases. The CDR3 sequence is 12 residues long. The CDR3 is CASSHRETEAFF. DNA for the CDR3: TGTGCCAGCAGCCACAGGGAGACTGAAGCTTTCTTT.

This clone was seen a single time. V is TRBV7-6 and J is TRBJ2-1, with 8 bases aligning to TRBD1. V shed 1 base and J 7 bases; nucleotides not matched to a gene: 6. The CDR3 sequence is 15 residues long. Germline V gene lookup returns CDR1 SGHVS and CDR2 FNYEAQ. The CDR3 spells CASSLGWTGKNEQFF. CDR3 sequence (DNA): TGTGCCAGCAGCTTAGGGTGGACAGGGAAGAATGAGCAGTTCTTC. Using reference TRBV7-6 and TRBJ2-1 for the parts outside the CDR3, the full variable domain is GAGVSQSPRYKVTKRGQDVALRCDPISGHVSLYWYRQALGQGPEFLTYFNYEAQQDKSGLPNDRFSAERPEGSISTLTIQRTEQRDSAMYRCASSLGWTGKNEQFFGPGTRLTVL.

This chain links TRBV10-3 with TRBJ1-2; possibly TRBD1 for D (6 bases). Trimming took 4 bases from V and 2 from J, leaving 14 bases between them. Germline V gene sequence: CDR1 ENHRY, CDR2 SYGVKD. CDR3 length: 15 amino acids. The CDR3 DNA follows: TGTGCCATCAGTGGCAACACGGGGGGCAACTATGGCTACACCTTC. Its protein product is CAISGNTGGNYGYTF.

This clone occurred many times. The rearrangement joins TRBV11-2 to TRBJ2-1; no clear D gene. V was shortened by 2 bases and J by 3 bases, with 11 bases between the two germline ends. This CDR3 has 15 amino acids. Per the germline V gene, CDR1 is SGHAT and CDR2 is FQNNGV. The CDR3 coding sequence is TGTGCCAGCAGCTTACATGCTACGTTCTACAATGAGCAGTTCTTC. This gives the protein CASSLHATFYNEQFF.

The chain joins TRBV30 to TRBJ1-5; tentative D call: TRBD1 (5 bases). Trimming took off 0 bases at V and 6 bases at J, with 6 bases between the two ends. The CDR3 runs to 12 residues. Germline assignment: CDR1 GTSNPN and CDR2 SVGIG (reference sequence). The CDR3 sequence is CAWSVGPQPQHF. CDR3 nucleotide sequence: TGTGCCTGGAGTGTGGGGCCTCAGCCCCAGCATTTT.

In this sample, this clone turned up once. The chain recombines TRBV3-1 (or the pseudogene TRBV3-2) with TRBJ1-1; D is ambiguous. V was trimmed by 4 bases and J by 0 bases, leaving 9 bases between them. CDR1 and CDR2 from the germline V gene are LGHDT and YNNKEL (reference sequence). The CDR3 spans 14 residues. The CDR3: CASSRLQLNTEAFF. In nucleotides, the CDR3 is TGTGCCAGCAGCCGTTTGCAGCTGAACACTGAAGCTTTCTTT.

The chain carries TRBV7-9 and TRBJ2-1; D is perhaps TRBD1 (5 bases). Germline lookup yields CDR1 SEHNR and CDR2 FQNEAQ (reference sequence). Trimming removed 5 bases at V and 5 bases at J, with 16 bases between. The CDR3 spans 15 residues. The CDR3 DNA reads as TGTGCCAGCAGCGGTACGACAGTGCTAAACAATGAGCAGTTCTTC. Its protein is CASSGTTVLNNEQFF.

This sequence joins TRBV6-1 and TRBJ2-7; 16 bases fit TRBD2. Losses at the gene ends were 2 bases for V and 9 bases for J; bases not matched to a gene: 16. There are 19 residues in the CDR3. Germline V gene data show CDR1 as MNHNS and CDR2 as SASEGT. The CDR3 spells CASSESGRSGLAGGGTQYV. Written as DNA, the CDR3 is TGTGCCAGCAGTGAAAGTGGCAGGTCGGGACTAGCGGGAGGGGGGACGCAGTACGTC.

The chain couples TRBV11-3 to TRBJ2-4; the D call may be TRBD1 or TRBD2 (5 bases each). Trimming took 5 bases from V and 0 from J, leaving 17 bases between them. The CDR3 extends over 17 amino acids. In germline, CDR1 is SGHNT, CDR2 YENEEA. As DNA, the CDR3 is TGTGCCAGCAGCACACGAGGGACGGACCTAGCCAAAAACATTCAGTACTTC. Amino acid sequence: CASSTRGTDLAKNIQYF.

The V call is TRBV27, the J call TRBJ2-3; 10 bases map to TRBD2. Germline CDR1 is MNHEY and CDR2 is SMNVEV (reference sequence). The CDR3 runs to 17 residues. V lost 5 bases and J lost 2; bases outside the gene matches: 10. CDR3 sequence (DNA): TGTGCCAGCAGTACCACCCAAAGCGGGGGGGCCACAGATACGCAGTATTTT. Protein sequence: CASSTTQSGGATDTQYF.

The genes are TRBV7-3 and TRBJ2-2; 9 bases fit TRBD1. V was pared by 5 bases and J by 6 bases, with 4 bases of the junction left unmatched. The CDR3 has 14 residues. Looked up from germline, CDR1 is SGHTA and CDR2 is FQGTGA. CDR3 loop: CASSPTGGSGELFF. CDR3 nucleotide sequence: TGTGCCAGCAGCCCAACAGGGGGCTCCGGGGAGCTGTTTTTT.

The chain carries TRBV6-5 and TRBJ2-3, with TRBD2 identical over 9 bases. The junction had 7 bases not matched to a gene; V was cut back by 8 bases and J by 1 base. The CDR3 contains 15 residues. Per the germline V gene, CDR1 is MNHEY and CDR2 is SVGAGI. CDR3 residues: CASFGLAGRTDTQYF. The DNA of the CDR3 is TGTGCCAGCTTTGGCCTAGCGGGGCGCACAGATACGCAGTATTTT.

This sequence joins TRBV23-1 and TRBJ2-4, with TRBD1 identical over 7 bases. TRBV23-1 is assigned to the ORF class and has an uncertain function. J was trimmed by 0 bases and V by 6 bases; bases with no gene match: 11. The CDR3 consists of 17 residues. The CDR3 nucleotides read TGCGCCAGCAGCCAAGGGACAGAGGGCTCAGCCAAAAACATTCAGTACTTC. Encoded protein: CASSQGTEGSAKNIQYF.